The 4 T cell receptor beta chains in this list originate from one sample, sequenced in a study of Ad26.COV2.S vaccination and SARS-CoV-2 variants. The table came from immunoSEQ multiplex PCR; TCRdb's copy has only in-frame clones and leaves some out. The sample yields about 680,000 clones, 80% to 90% seen once. Treatment in this sample: roughly 19 received Ad26.COV2.S at low or high dose, single or two shots; five or six received placebo; per-sample allocation not given. After the first vaccine or placebo injection, samples were drawn on day 63. The sequenced sample was peripheral blood, obtained in a trial of Ad26.COV2.S vaccine versus placebo. These receptors came from a person between 18 and 65 years old who received the Ad26.COV2.S COVID-19 vaccine or a placebo.

This chain links TRBV5-4 with TRBJ1-2, with 8 bases identical to TRBD1. CDR1 and CDR2 (germline): SGHNT, YYREEE (reference sequence). V shed 4 bases and J 4 bases; nucleotides not matched to a gene: 3. This CDR3 is built from 13 residues. CDR3 sequence reads: CASSITGGYGYTF. For the CDR3, the DNA is TGTGCCAGCAGCATAACAGGGGGCTATGGCTACACCTTC.

The chain recombines TRBV29-1 with TRBJ2-1; tentative D call: TRBD1 (5 bases). The V gene lost 6 bases and the J gene lost 0 bases, with 6 bases spanning the gap. The CDR3 covers 12 residues. Per germline, CDR1 SQVTM and CDR2 ANQGSEA. CDR3 bases: TGCAGCGTGCAGGGCTCCTACAATGAGCAGTTCTTC. This gives the protein CSVQGSYNEQFF.

V gene TRBV5-1 combines with J gene TRBJ1-3, with D unresolved. The ends were cut back, 2 bases at V and 4 bases at J, with 16 bases in the middle. Per germline, CDR1 SGHRS and CDR2 YFSETQ. The CDR3 spans 16 residues. CDR3 in DNA: TGCGCCAGCAGCTTCAAAGTACTTGAAGACGGAAACACCATATATTTT. As protein: CASSFKVLEDGNTIYF.

In this sample, this clone turned up once. This sequence joins TRBV7-6 and TRBJ2-5; no clear D. This CDR3 has 15 residues. The germline V gene has CDR1 SGHVS and CDR2 FNYEAQ. Trimming took off 2 bases at V and 1 base at J, with 11 bases between the two ends. Here the CDR3 reads CASSLIRGFQETQYF. The DNA for the CDR3 is TGTGCCAGCAGCTTAATACGCGGCTTCCAAGAGACCCAGTACTTC.